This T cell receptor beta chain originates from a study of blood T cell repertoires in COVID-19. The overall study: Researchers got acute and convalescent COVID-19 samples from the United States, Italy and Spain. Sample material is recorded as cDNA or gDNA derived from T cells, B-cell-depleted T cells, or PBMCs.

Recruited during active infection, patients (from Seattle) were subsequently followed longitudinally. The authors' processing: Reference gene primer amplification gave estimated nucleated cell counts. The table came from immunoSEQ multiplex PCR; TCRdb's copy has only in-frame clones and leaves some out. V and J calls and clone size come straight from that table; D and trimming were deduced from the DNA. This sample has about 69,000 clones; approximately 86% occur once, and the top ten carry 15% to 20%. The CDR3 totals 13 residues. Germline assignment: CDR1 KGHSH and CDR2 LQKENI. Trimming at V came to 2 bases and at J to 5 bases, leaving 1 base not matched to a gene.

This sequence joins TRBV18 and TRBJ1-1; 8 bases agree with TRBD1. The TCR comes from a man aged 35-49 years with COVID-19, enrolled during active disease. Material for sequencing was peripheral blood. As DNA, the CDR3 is TGTGCCAGCTCACCAAACAGGGGGACTGAAGCTTTCTTT. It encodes CASSPNRGTEAFF. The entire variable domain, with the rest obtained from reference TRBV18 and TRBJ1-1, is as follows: NAGVMQNPRHLVRRRGQEARLRCSPMKGHSHVYWYRQLPEEGLKFMVYLQKENIIDESGMPKERFSAEFPKEGPSILRIQQVVRGDSAAYFCASSPNRGTEAFFGQGTRLTVV.